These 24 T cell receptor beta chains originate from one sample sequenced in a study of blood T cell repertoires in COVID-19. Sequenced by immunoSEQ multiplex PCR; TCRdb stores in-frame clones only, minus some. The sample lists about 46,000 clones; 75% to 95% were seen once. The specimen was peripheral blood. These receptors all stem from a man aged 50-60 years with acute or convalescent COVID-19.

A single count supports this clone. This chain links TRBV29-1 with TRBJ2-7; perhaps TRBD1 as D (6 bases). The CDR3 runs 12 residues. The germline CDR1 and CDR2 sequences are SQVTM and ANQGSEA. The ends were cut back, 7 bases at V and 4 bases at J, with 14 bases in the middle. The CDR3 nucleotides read TGCAGCGGCGGACAGTTGGGGTACGAGCAGTACTTC. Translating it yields CSGGQLGYEQYF.

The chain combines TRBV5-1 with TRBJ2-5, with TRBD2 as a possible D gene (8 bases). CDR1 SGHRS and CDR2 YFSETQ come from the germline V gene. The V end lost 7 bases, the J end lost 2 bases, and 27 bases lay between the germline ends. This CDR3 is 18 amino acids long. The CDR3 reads CASAVTGASGGPQETQYF. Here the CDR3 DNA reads TGCGCCAGCGCAGTCACAGGGGCCTCGGGGGGGCCTCAAGAGACCCAGTACTTC. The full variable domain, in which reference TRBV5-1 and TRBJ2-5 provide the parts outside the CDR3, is KAGVTQTPRYLIKTRGQQVTLSCSPISGHRSVSWYQQTPGQGLQFLFEYFSETQRNKGNFPGRFSGRQFSNSRSEMNVSTLELGDSALYLCASAVTGASGGPQETQYFGPGTRLLVL.

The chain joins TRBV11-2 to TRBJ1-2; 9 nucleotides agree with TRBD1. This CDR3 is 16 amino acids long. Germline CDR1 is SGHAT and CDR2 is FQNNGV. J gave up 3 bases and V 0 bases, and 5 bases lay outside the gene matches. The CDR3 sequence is CASSLDGTGTDYGYTF. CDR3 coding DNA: TGTGCCAGCAGCTTAGATGGGACAGGGACGGACTATGGCTACACCTTC.

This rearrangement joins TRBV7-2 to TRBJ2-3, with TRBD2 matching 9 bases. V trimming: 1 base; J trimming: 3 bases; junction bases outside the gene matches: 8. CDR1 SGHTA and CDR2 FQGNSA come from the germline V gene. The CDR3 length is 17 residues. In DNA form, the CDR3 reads TGTGCCAGCAGCTTAGGGGGCGCGGGGGGGCCGACAGATACGCAGTATTTT. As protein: CASSLGGAGGPTDTQYF.

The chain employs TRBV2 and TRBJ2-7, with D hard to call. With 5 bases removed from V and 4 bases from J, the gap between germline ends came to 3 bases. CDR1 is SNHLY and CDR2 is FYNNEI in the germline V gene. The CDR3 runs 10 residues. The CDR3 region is CASSRYEQYF. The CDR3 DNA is TGTGCCAGCAGTCGTTACGAGCAGTACTTC.

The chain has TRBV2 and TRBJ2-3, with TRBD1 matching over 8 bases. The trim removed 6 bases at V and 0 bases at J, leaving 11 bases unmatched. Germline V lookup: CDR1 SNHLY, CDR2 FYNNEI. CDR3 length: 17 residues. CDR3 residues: CASSERSGQVSTDTQYF. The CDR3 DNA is TGTGCCAGCAGCGAACGATCGGGACAGGTTAGCACAGATACGCAGTATTTT.

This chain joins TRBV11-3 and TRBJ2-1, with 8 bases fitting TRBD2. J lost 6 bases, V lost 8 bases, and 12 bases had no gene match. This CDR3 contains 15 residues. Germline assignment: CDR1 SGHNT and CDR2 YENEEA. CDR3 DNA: TGTGCCAGCTCTCCTCGGCGGGGGGCAGGCAATGAGCAGTTCTTC. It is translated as CASSPRRGAGNEQFF.

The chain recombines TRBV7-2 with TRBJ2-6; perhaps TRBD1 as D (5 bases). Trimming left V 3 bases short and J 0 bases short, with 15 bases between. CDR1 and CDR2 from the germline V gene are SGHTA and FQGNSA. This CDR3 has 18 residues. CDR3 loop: CASSFQGPRFSGANVLTF. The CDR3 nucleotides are TGTGCCAGCAGCTTTCAGGGTCCAAGATTCTCTGGGGCCAACGTCCTGACTTTC.

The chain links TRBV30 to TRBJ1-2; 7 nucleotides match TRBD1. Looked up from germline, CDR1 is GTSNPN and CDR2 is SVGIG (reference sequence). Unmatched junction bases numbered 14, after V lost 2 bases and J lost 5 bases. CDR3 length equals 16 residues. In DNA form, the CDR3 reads TGTGCCTGGAGTACCCGACAGGGCCCCCTTAGATATGGCTACACCTTC. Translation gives CAWSTRQGPLRYGYTF.

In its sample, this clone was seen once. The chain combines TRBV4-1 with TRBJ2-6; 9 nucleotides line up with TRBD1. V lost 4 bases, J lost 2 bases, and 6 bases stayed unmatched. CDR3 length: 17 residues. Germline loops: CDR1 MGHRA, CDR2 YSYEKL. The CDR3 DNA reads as TGCGCCAGCAGCCGAGAACAGGGGGCCCCTGGGGCCAACGTCCTGACTTTC. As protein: CASSREQGAPGANVLTF.

The CDR3 coding sequence is TGTGCCTGGAGTTTATTACGTCCCGGGGGGGCCAAAAACATTCAGTACTTC. Translated: CAWSLLRPGGAKNIQYF. This rearrangement joins TRBV30 to TRBJ2-4; 7 positions match TRBD2. With 2 bases clipped from V and 1 base from J, the junction kept 11 bases outside the gene matches. Per germline, CDR1 GTSNPN and CDR2 SVGIG (reference sequence). The CDR3 runs 17 residues. The complete variable domain, with remaining parts taken from reference TRBV30 and TRBJ2-4, reads SQTIHQWPATLVQPVGSPLSLECTVEGTSNPNLYWYRQAAGRGLQLLFYSVGIGQISSEVPQNLSASRPQDRQFILSSKKLLLSDSGFYLCAWSLLRPGGAKNIQYFGAGTRLSVL.

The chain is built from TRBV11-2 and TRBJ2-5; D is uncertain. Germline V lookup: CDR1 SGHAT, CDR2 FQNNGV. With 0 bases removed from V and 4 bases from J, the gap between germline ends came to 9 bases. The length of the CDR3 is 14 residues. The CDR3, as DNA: TGTGCCAGCAGCTTAGATCGGGTAGGAGAGACCCAGTACTTC. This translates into CASSLDRVGETQYF.

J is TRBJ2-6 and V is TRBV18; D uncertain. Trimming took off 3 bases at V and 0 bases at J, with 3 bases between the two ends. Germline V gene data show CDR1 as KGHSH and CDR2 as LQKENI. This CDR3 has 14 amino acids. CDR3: CASSPLSGANVLTF. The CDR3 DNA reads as TGTGCCAGCTCACCTCTCTCTGGGGCCAACGTCCTGACTTTC.

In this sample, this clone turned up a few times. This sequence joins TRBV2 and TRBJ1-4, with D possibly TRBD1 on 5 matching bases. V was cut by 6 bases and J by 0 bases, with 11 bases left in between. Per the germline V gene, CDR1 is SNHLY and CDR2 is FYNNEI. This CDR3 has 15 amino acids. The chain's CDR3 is CASRLTTATNEKLFF. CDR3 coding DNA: TGTGCCAGCAGGCTAACGACAGCAACTAATGAAAAACTGTTTTTT.

Here the CDR3 DNA reads TGTGCCACCCGACAAGGGAGGGATGAAAAACTGTTTTTT. Translated, it gives CATRQGRDEKLFF. The chain has TRBV2 and TRBJ1-4; D gene ambiguous. Trimming stripped 10 bases from V and 6 bases from J, with 15 bases between. CDR1 and CDR2 (germline): SNHLY, FYNNEI. The CDR3 runs 13 residues.

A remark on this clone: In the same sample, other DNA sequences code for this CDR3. CDR3 coding DNA: TGCGCCAGCAGCTCTACTGGCAATCAGCCCCAGCATTTT. It specifies CASSSTGNQPQHF. This chain links TRBV5-1 with TRBJ1-5; D is undetermined. Trimming cost V 3 bases and J 2 bases, with 6 bases left between them. The CDR3 is 13 amino acids. The germline V gene has CDR1 SGHRS and CDR2 YFSETQ.

In DNA, the CDR3 is TGTGCCACCAGCCCTTTAAGACAGACCGATTCACCCCTCCACTTT. This gives the protein CATSPLRQTDSPLHF. This chain links TRBV15 with TRBJ1-6; D is perhaps TRBD1 (5 bases). V shed 5 bases and J shed 8 bases, with 16 bases lying between them. The CDR3 extends over 15 amino acids. Germline CDR1 LNHNV, CDR2 YYDKDF (reference sequence).

The CDR3 nucleotides are TGTGCCAGCAGTTACGGGACAGGGATGAGTCCCTACGAGCAGTACTTC. Residues: CASSYGTGMSPYEQYF. V is TRBV6-2 or TRBV6-3 and J is TRBJ2-7; 9 nucleotides agree with TRBD1. Germline CDR1 MNHEY, CDR2 SVGEGT. This CDR3 has 16 residues. V was clipped by 2 bases and J by 2 bases; unmatched bases: 7.

The CDR3 nucleotides are TGTGCCAGCACTCTAGCGGGGGTCGGGAGCTACGAGCAGTACTTC. It is translated as CASTLAGVGSYEQYF. V is TRBV2 and J is TRBJ2-7; TRBD2 matches 10 bases. J was trimmed by 3 bases and V by 7 bases; bases with no gene match: 9. The CDR3 spans 15 residues. The germline V gene encodes CDR1 SNHLY and CDR2 FYNNEI.

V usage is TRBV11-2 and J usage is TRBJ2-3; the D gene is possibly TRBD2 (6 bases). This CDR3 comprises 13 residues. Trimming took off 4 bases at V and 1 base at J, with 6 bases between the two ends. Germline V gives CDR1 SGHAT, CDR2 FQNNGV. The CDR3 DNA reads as TGTGCCAGCAGCTGGGGGGGCACAGATACGCAGTATTTT. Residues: CASSWGGTDTQYF.

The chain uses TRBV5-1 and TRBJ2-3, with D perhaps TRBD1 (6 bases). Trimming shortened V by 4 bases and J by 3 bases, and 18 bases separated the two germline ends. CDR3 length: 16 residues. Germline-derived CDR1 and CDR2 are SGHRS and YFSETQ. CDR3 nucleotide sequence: TGCGCCAGCAGCCCTGGGGTGACAGGTTCAACAGATACGCAGTATTTT. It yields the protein CASSPGVTGSTDTQYF.

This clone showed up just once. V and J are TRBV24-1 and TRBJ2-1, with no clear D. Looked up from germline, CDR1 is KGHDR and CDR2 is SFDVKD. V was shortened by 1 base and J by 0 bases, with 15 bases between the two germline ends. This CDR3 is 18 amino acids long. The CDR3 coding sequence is TGTGCCACCAGTGATTTCTTACCTGGCGGTCGCTCCTACAATGAGCAGTTCTTC. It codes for CATSDFLPGGRSYNEQFF.

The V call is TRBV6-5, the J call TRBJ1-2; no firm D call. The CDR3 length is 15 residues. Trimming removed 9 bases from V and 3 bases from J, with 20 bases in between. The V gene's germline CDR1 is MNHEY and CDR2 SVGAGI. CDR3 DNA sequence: TGTGCCAGATGGTCCCCAACCACCGAGGACTATGGCTACACCTTC. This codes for CARWSPTTEDYGYTF.

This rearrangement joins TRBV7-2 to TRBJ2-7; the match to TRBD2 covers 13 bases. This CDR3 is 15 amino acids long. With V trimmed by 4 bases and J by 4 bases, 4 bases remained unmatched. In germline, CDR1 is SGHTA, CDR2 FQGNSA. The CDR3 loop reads CASSSTSGGAYEQYF. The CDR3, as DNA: TGTGCCAGCAGCTCTACTAGCGGGGGGGCTTACGAGCAGTACTTC.